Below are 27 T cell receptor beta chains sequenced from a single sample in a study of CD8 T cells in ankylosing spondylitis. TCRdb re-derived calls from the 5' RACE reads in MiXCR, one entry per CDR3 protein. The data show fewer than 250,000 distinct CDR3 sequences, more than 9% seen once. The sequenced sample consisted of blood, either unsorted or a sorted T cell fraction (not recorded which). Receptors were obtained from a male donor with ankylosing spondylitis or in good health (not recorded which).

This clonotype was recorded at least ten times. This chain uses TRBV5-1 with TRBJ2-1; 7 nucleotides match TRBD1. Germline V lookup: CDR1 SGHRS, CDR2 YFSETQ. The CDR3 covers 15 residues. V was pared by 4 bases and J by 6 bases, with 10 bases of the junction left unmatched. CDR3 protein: CASSRLDRAFNEQFF. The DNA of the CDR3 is TGCGCCAGCAGCAGGCTAGACAGGGCCTTCAATGAGCAGTTCTTC.

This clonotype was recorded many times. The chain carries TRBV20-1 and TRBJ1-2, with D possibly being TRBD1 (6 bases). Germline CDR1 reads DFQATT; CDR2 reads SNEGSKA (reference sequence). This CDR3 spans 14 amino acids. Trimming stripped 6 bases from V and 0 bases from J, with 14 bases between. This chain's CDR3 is CSAGGRTANYGYTF. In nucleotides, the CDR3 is TGCAGTGCCGGGGGGCGGACAGCTAACTATGGCTACACCTTC.

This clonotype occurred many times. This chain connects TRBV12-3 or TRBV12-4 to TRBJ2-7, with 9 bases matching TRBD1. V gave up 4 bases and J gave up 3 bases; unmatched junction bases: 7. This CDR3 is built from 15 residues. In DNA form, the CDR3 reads TGTGCCAGCAGTTGGGACAGGGAGGTCCACTACGAGCAGTACTTC. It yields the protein CASSWDREVHYEQYF.

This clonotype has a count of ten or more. CDR3 coding DNA: TGCAGTGCTAGTTTAGGGAGCCTTGGAAACACCATATATTTT. This sequence encodes CSASLGSLGNTIYF. This chain connects TRBV20-1 to TRBJ1-3; D is ambiguous. From germline, CDR1 is DFQATT and CDR2 SNEGSKA (reference sequence). V lost 3 bases and J lost 3, with 12 bases in between. The CDR3 length is 14 residues.

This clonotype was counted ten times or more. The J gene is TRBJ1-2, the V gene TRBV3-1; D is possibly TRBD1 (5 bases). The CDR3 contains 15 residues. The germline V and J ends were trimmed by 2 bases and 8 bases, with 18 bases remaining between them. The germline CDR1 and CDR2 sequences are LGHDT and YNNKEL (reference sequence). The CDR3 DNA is TGTGCCAGCAGCCAAAATCCGGGACCCGAAGGGGGCTACACCTTC. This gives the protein CASSQNPGPEGGYTF.

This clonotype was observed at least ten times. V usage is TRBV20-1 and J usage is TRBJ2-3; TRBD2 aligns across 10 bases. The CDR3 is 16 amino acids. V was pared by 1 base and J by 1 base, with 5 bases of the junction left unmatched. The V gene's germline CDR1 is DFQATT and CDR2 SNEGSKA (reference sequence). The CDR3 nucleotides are TGCAGTGCTAGAGGTCGTGGACTAGCGGGCACAGATACGCAGTATTTT. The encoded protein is CSARGRGLAGTDTQYF.

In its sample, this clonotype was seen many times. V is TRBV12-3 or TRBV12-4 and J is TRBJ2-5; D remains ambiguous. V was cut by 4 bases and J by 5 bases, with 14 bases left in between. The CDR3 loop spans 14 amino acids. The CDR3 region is CASSSLLYGETQYF. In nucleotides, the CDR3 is TGTGCCAGCAGTTCTCTCTTGTACGGGGAGACCCAGTACTTC.

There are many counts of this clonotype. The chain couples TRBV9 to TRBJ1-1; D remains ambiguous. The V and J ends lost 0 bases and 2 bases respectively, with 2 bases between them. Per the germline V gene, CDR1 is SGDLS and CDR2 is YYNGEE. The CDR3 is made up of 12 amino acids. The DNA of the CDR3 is TGTGCCAGCAGCGTAGTAAACACTGAAGCTTTCTTT. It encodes CASSVVNTEAFF.

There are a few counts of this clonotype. CDR3 protein: CATSSPLAGGPDTQYF. Written as DNA, the CDR3 is TGTGCCACCAGCAGCCCACTAGCGGGGGGGCCAGATACGCAGTATTTT. The V and J genes are TRBV15 and TRBJ2-3; 13 nucleotides match TRBD2. This CDR3 contains 16 residues. V dropped 3 bases and J dropped 4; count of bases not matched to a gene: 4. Per germline, CDR1 LNHNV and CDR2 YYDKDF (reference sequence). Full variable domain (remainder filled in from reference TRBV15 and TRBJ2-3): DAMVIQNPRYQVTQFGKPVTLSCSQTLNHNVMYWYQQKSSQAPKLLFHYYDKDFNNEADTPDNFQSRRPNTSFCFLDIRSPGLGDTAMYLCATSSPLAGGPDTQYFGPGTRLTVL.

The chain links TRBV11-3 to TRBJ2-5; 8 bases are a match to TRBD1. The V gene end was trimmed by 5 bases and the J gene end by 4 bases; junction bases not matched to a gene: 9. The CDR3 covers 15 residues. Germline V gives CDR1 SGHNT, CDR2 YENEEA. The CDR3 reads CASSDGQGWGETQYF. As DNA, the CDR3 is TGTGCCAGCAGCGACGGACAGGGATGGGGAGAGACCCAGTACTTC.

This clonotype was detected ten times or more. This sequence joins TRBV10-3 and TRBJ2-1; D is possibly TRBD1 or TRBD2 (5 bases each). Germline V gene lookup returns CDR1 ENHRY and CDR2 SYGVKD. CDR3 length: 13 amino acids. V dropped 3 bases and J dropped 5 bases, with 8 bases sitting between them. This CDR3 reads CAISDGGNNEQFF. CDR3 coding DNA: TGTGCCATCAGTGATGGGGGAAACAATGAGCAGTTCTTC.

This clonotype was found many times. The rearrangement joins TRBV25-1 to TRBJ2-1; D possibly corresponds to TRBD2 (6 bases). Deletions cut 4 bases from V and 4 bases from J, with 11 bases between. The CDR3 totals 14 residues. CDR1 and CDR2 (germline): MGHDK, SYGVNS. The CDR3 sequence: CASSGGTSYNEQFF. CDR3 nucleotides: TGTGCCAGCAGTGGCGGGACGAGTTACAATGAGCAGTTCTTC.

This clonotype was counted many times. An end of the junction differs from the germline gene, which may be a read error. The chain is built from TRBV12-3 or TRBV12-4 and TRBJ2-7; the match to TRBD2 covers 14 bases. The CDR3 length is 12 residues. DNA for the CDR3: TGTGCCAGCAGTCCGGGACTAGCGGGAGAGGACTTC. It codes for CASSPGLAGEDF.

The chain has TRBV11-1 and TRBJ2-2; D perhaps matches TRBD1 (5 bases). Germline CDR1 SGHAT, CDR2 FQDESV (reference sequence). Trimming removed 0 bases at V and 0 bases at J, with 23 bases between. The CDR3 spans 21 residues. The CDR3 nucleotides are TGTGCCAGCAGCTTAGCCCGACGAATCGTAAGGGGCTCCCCGAACACCGGGGAGCTGTTTTTT. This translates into CASSLARRIVRGSPNTGELFF.

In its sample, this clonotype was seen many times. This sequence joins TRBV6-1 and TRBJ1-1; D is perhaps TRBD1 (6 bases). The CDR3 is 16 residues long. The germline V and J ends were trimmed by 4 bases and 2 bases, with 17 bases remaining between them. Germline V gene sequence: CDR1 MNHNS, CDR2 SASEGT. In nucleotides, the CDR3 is TGTGCCAGCAGTGGACGAAGGGGGGTTACCAACACTGAAGCTTTCTTT. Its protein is CASSGRRGVTNTEAFF.

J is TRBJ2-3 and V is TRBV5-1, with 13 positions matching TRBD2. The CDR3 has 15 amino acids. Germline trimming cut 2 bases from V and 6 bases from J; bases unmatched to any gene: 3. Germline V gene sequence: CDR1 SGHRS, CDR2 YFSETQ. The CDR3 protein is CASSFGLAGVDTQYF. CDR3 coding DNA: TGCGCCAGCAGCTTCGGACTAGCGGGAGTGGATACGCAGTATTTT.

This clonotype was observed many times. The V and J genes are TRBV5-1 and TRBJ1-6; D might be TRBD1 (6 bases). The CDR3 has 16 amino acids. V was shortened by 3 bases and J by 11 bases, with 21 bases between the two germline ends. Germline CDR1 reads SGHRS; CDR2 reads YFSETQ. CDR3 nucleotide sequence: TGCGCCAGCAGCTCACAAACAGGCCAAGGGGGGACACCCCTCCACTTT. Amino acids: CASSSQTGQGGTPLHF.

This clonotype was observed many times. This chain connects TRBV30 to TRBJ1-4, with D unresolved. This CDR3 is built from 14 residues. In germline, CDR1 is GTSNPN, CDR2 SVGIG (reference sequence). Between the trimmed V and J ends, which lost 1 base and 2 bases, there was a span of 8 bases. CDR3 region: CAWSELRTNEKLFF. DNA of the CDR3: TGTGCCTGGAGTGAGCTACGGACTAATGAAAAACTGTTTTTT.

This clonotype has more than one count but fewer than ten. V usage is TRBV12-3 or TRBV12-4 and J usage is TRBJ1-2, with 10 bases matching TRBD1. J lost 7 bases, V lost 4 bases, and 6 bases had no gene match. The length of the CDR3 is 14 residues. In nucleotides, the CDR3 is TGTGCCAGCAGTTCCCGGGACAGGGGCGGTGGCTACACCTTC. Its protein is CASSSRDRGGGYTF.

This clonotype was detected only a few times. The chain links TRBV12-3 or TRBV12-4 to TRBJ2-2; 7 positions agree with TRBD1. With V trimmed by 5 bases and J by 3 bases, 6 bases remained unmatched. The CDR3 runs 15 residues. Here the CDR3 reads CASSHYTGDTGELFF. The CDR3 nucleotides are TGTGCCAGCAGTCACTATACAGGGGACACCGGGGAGCTGTTTTTT.

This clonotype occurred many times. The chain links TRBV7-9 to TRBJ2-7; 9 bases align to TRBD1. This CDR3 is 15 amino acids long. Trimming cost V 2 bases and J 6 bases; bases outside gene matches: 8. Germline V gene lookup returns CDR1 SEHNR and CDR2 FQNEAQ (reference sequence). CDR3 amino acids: CASSLLHGTGTEQYF. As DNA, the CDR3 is TGTGCCAGCAGCTTATTGCACGGGACAGGGACCGAGCAGTACTTC.

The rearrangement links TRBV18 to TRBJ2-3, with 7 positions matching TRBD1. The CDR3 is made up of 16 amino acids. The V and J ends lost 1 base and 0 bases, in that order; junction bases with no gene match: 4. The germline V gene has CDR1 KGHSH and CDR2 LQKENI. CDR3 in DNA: TGTGCCAGCTCACCACGGGACAGACTTAGCACAGATACGCAGTATTTT. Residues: CASSPRDRLSTDTQYF.

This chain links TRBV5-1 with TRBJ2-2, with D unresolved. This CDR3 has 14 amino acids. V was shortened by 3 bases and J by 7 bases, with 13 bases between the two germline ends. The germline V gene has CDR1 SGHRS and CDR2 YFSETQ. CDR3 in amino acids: CASSWFGRDGELFF. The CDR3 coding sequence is TGCGCCAGCAGCTGGTTTGGTCGTGACGGGGAGCTGTTTTTT.

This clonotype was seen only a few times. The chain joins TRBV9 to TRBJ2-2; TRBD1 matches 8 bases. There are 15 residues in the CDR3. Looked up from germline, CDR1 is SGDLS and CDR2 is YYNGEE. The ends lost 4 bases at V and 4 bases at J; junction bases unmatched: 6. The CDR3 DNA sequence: TGTGCCAGCAGCATCGGACAGGGAATCACCGGGGAGCTGTTTTTT. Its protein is CASSIGQGITGELFF.

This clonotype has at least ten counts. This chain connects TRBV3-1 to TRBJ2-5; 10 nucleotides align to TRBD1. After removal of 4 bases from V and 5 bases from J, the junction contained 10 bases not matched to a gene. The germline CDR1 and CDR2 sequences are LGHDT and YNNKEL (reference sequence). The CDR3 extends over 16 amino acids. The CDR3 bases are TGTGCCAGCAGCCGTCCGGGACAGGGGAGTACGGAGACCCAGTACTTC. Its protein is CASSRPGQGSTETQYF.

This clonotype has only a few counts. The CDR3 DNA sequence: TGCAGCGTTGGGAAGGACCCTCAACCTCGGATCACCGGGGAGCTGTTTTTT. It is translated as CSVGKDPQPRITGELFF. J is TRBJ2-2 and V is TRBV29-1; D is unclear. Germline V gene data show CDR1 as SQVTM and CDR2 as ANQGSEA. The CDR3 is 17 residues long. Trimming took off 4 bases at V and 4 bases at J, with 22 bases between the two ends.

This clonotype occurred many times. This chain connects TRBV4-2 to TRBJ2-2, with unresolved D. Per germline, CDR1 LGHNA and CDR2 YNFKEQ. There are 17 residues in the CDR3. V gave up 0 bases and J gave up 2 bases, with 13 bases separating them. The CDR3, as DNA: TGTGCCAGCAGCCAAGATAAGGATCGCCCAAACACCGGGGAGCTGTTTTTT. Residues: CASSQDKDRPNTGELFF.